The 26 T cell receptor beta chains below all came from one sample that was sequenced in a study of tumor and adjacent non-tumor tissue in lung cancer. This sample's RNA came from whole unsorted tissue. The library came from three nested PCR rounds adapted from ARM-PCR protocols. Via MiXCR, TCRdb re-called the multiplex PCR reads, giving one row per CDR3 protein. The sample shows about 120,000 distinct CDR3 sequences, 55% to 75% of them seen only once. Material: lung tumor tissue. These receptors came from a man aged 25 to 40 with non-small cell lung cancer.

About this clonotype itself: The junction shows a germline mismatch at one end, possibly a read error. For the CDR3, the DNA is TGTGCCAGCAGCTCGGAGTACTACGAGCAGTATTTC. Protein sequence: CASSSEYYEQYF. The chain recombines TRBV5-4 with TRBJ2-7; D call uncertain. Germline CDR1 is SGHNT and CDR2 is YYREEE (reference sequence). The CDR3 has 12 residues.

The J gene is TRBJ2-1, the V gene TRBV11-1; D not resolved. The length of the CDR3 is 12 residues. Deletions cut 6 bases from V and 13 bases from J, with 16 bases between. In germline, CDR1 is SGHAT, CDR2 FQDESV (reference sequence). CDR3 protein: CASRRPMTEQFF. CDR3 DNA: TGTGCCAGCAGACGACCGATGACTGAACAGTTCTTC.

With respect to this clonotype: One junction end does not reproduce the germline sequence, and a read error may be involved. The gene calls are TRBV29-1 and TRBJ2-7; 7 bases agree with TRBD1. Germline loops: CDR1 SQVTM, CDR2 ANQGSEA. The CDR3 has 13 amino acids. The CDR3 nucleotides read TGCGGCGTAAGACCCAAACAGGGGTACGAGCAGTATTTC. Residues: CGVRPKQGYEQYF.

On this clonotype: A much larger clone lies one base from this, so it may be a read error. The CDR3: CASSFLLDTGAFF. As DNA, the CDR3 is TGTGCCAGCAGTTTCCTTTTGGACACTGGAGCTTTCTTT. The chain links TRBV6-2 or TRBV6-3 to TRBJ1-1; D is perhaps TRBD1 (5 bases). Germline V CDR1 and CDR2: MNHEY, SVGEGT. The CDR3 covers 13 residues.

At least ten counts were recorded for this clonotype. The rearrangement uses TRBV12-3 or TRBV12-4 and TRBJ2-2; D is undetermined. Trimming pared 2 bases from V and 2 bases from J, leaving 6 bases between. The CDR3 is 14 residues long. The CDR3 loop is CASSLSHNTGELFF. Written as DNA, the CDR3 is TGTGCCAGCAGTTTATCCCACAACACCGGGGAGCTGTTTTTT.

Comments on this clonotype: The conserved final phenylalanine or tryptophan is absent from the CDR3, which likely points to a read error. This chain connects TRBV11-3 to TRBJ2-1; D may be TRBD2 (5 bases). The V gene lost 5 bases and the J gene lost 6 bases, with 11 bases spanning the gap. Looked up from germline, CDR1 is SGHNT and CDR2 is YENEEA. This CDR3 region has 13 residues. The CDR3 spells CASSRRRSNEQFI. In DNA form, the CDR3 reads TGTGCCAGCAGCAGGAGGAGAAGCAATGAGCAGTTCATC.

On this clonotype itself: A clone one base away is much larger, so this may be a read error. This is likely a read error, given that the CDR3 carries no conserved phenylalanine or tryptophan at its end. The chain joins TRBV29-1 to TRBJ2-2; tentatively, D is TRBD1 or TRBD2 (6 bases each). The CDR3 runs 19 residues. Germline V lookup: CDR1 SQVTM, CDR2 ANQGSEA. The V end was cut by 4 bases, the J end by 4 bases, with 28 bases between. CDR3 sequence (DNA): TGCAGCGTTGCAGGACCCTTAAGATCGGGGGCCTCCGTCACCGGGGAGCTGTTTTAT. Protein product: CSVAGPLRSGASVTGELFY.

Turning to this clonotype: At one end the junction does not follow the germline gene, possibly because of a read error. The V gene is TRBV6-5, the J gene TRBJ2-7; TRBD2 is a possible D gene (6 bases). The germline V gene encodes CDR1 MNHEY and CDR2 SVGAGI. The CDR3 covers 13 residues. The CDR3 protein is CASSYGGVCEQYF. The CDR3, as DNA: TGTGCCAGTAGTTACGGGGGTGTATGCGAGCAGTACTTC.

Comment on this clonotype: At one of its ends the junction is not consistent with the germline gene, which may arise from a read error. The chain is built from TRBV12-3 or TRBV12-4 and TRBJ1-4; no reliable D call. The CDR3 spans 13 residues. For the CDR3, the DNA is TGTGCCAGCAGTTTAGGGACTAATGATAAACTGTTTTTT. It codes for CASSLGTNDKLFF.

In regard to this clonotype: A read error may account for a junction end that differs from germline. The genes are TRBV10-2 and TRBJ2-2; 8 bases match TRBD2. CDR3 length equals 14 residues. Germline values: CDR1 WSHSY, CDR2 SAAADI. In nucleotides, the CDR3 is TGCGACAGCCGACGCCCGGGAGGGCACGGGAAACTGTTTTTT. Translating it yields CDSRRPGGHGKLFF.

Of note for this clonotype: Since a much larger clone is just one base distant, this may be a read error. This chain joins TRBV4-1 and TRBJ1-4; tentatively, D is TRBD1 (5 bases). Trimming shortened V by 4 bases and J by 4 bases, and 16 bases separated the two germline ends. In germline, CDR1 is MGHRA, CDR2 YSYEKL. The CDR3 length is 16 residues. This chain's CDR3 is CASSPKRDDGNEKLFF. The CDR3 region has the DNA TGCGCCAGCAGCCCAAAGAGGGACGACGGTAATGAAAAACTGTTTTTT.

The chain has TRBV5-8 and TRBJ2-3, with 9 bases matching TRBD1. Trimming at V came to 9 bases and at J to 2 bases, leaving 16 bases not matched to a gene. CDR3 length equals 17 residues. Germline CDR1 and CDR2: SGHTS and YDEGEE. The CDR3 reads CATTLGTGHTSTDTQYF. DNA for the CDR3: TGTGCCACCACCTTAGGGACAGGGCACACATCCACAGATACGCAGTATTTT.

The V call is TRBV20-1, the J call TRBJ2-7; no firm D call. The germline gives CDR1 DFQATT, CDR2 SNEGSKA (reference sequence). The CDR3 runs to 14 residues. CDR3 sequence reads: CIVRPTKFSYEQYF. CDR3 nucleotides: TGCATTGTTAGACCCACAAAATTCTCCTACGAGCAGTACTTC.

Remarks on this clonotype: A much larger clone lies one base from this, so it may be a read error. The J gene is TRBJ2-7, the V gene TRBV20-1, with 8 bases identical to TRBD1. CDR3 size: 13 residues. V was pared by 2 bases and J by 9 bases, with 9 bases of the junction left unmatched. Per germline, CDR1 DFQATT and CDR2 SNEGSKA (reference sequence). CDR3 sequence reads: CSARSGQAPWQYF. The CDR3 DNA reads as TGCAGTGCTAGATCGGGACAGGCCCCTTGGCAGTACTTC.

Of note for this clonotype: A read error is possible here, since a much larger clone lies one base away. The V and J genes are TRBV5-6 and TRBJ2-7; TRBD2 aligns across 11 bases. Looked up from germline, CDR1 is SGHDT and CDR2 is YYEEEE. After removal of 4 bases from V and 8 bases from J, the junction contained 8 bases not matched to a gene. This CDR3 region has 14 residues. CDR3 coding DNA: TGTGCCAGCAGCGAGACTAGCGGGACGTACAAGCAGTACTTC. Encoded protein: CASSETSGTYKQYF.

CDR3 sequence reads: CDVRTGGVQYF. The CDR3 nucleotides are TGCGACGTAAGGACAGGGGGCGTGCAGTACTTC. The rearrangement links TRBV29-1 to TRBJ2-7, with 11 bases that match TRBD1. Germline CDR1 is SQVTM and CDR2 is ANQGSEA. This CDR3 contains 11 residues.

The chain carries TRBV20-1 and TRBJ2-1; 7 nucleotides align to TRBD2. The ends lost 8 bases at V and 2 bases at J; junction bases unmatched: 9. The CDR3 is 14 residues long. Germline CDR1 and CDR2: DFQATT and SNEGSKA (reference sequence). As DNA, the CDR3 is TGCAGTACTCGGGACTATCTTACCTACAATGAGCAGTTCTTC. Translation gives CSTRDYLTYNEQFF.

The chain is built from TRBV5-1 and TRBJ2-2; 11 bases align to TRBD2. The germline gives CDR1 SGHRS, CDR2 YFSETQ. Germline trimming cut 0 bases from V and 5 bases from J; bases unmatched to any gene: 6. The CDR3 is made up of 17 amino acids. CDR3 sequence: CASSLDVAGGLTGELFF. The CDR3 region has the DNA TGCGCCAGCAGCTTGGACGTAGCGGGAGGGCTAACCGGGGAGCTGTTTTTT.

The chain couples TRBV11-1 to TRBJ2-1; perhaps TRBD1 as D (5 bases). CDR3 size: 13 residues. Trimming cost V 8 bases and J 8 bases, with 16 bases left between them. Germline values: CDR1 SGHAT, CDR2 FQDESV (reference sequence). The DNA for the CDR3 is TGTGCCAGCCGACAGACGGCCCCCGATGAGCAGTTCTTC. It specifies CASRQTAPDEQFF.

As regards this clonotype: Possible read error: a much larger clone is one base away. In this CDR3 the conserved last residue, phenylalanine or tryptophan, is missing, so a read error is likely. J is TRBJ1-4 and V is TRBV10-3; TRBD1 might be the D (6 bases). The CDR3 is 11 residues long. Germline assignment: CDR1 ENHRY and CDR2 SYGVKD. V lost 11 bases, J lost 7 bases, and 11 bases lay in between. The CDR3 reads CAAQGSEKLFS. DNA for the CDR3: TGTGCCGCGCAGGGGTCTGAAAAACTGTTTTCT.

A note on this clonotype: A read error may be the cause here, since a much bigger clone is one base away. This chain joins TRBV4-2 and TRBJ2-1; 13 positions agree with TRBD2. V was clipped by 8 bases and J by 4 bases; unmatched bases: 8. CDR3 length: 16 amino acids. Germline CDR1 is LGHNA and CDR2 is YNFKEQ. Here the CDR3 reads CASGPTSGRAYNEQFF. The CDR3 nucleotides are TGTGCCAGCGGTCCTACTAGCGGGAGGGCTTACAATGAGCAGTTCTTC.

As regards this clonotype: One junction end disagrees with the germline gene, perhaps due to a read error. V is TRBV12-3 or TRBV12-4 and J is TRBJ2-3, with 7 nucleotides matching TRBD1. This CDR3 has 13 amino acids. The DNA of the CDR3 is TGTGCCTGCAGCCGGGACAGTACAGATACGCAGTATTTT. It translates to CACSRDSTDTQYF.

A note on this clonotype: A much larger clone lies a single base off, so this may be a read error. CDR3 DNA sequence: TGTGTCAGCAGTGGACACGTAACCAACTATGGCTACACCTTC. Its translation is CVSSGHVTNYGYTF. The chain employs TRBV6-1 and TRBJ1-2; weak D call: TRBD1 (5 bases). The germline gives CDR1 MNHNS, CDR2 SASEGT. The CDR3 is 14 amino acids.

A word on this clonotype: This may stem from a read error, because a much larger clone lies one nucleotide away. The rearrangement uses TRBV12-5 and TRBJ1-5, with D possibly matching TRBD1 (5 bases). Germline V lookup: CDR1 LGHNT, CDR2 FRNRAP. The V end was cut by 7 bases, the J end by 7 bases, with 17 bases between. The CDR3 totals 14 residues. In nucleotides, the CDR3 is TGTGCTAGTGATTTAGGGGAAGCCGAACAGCCCCAGCATTTT. As protein: CASDLGEAEQPQHF.

The V gene is TRBV6-5, the J gene TRBJ2-7, with 7 bases identical to TRBD2. Germline V gene lookup returns CDR1 MNHEY and CDR2 SVGAGI. The CDR3 contains 14 residues. After removal of 6 bases from V and 9 bases from J, the junction contained 14 bases not matched to a gene. This chain's CDR3 is CASRSGPAGRSQYF. The CDR3 bases are TGTGCCAGCAGATCAGGACCAGCGGGAAGGTCGCAGTACTTC.

A remark on this clonotype: Being one base from a much bigger clone, this may be a read error. This chain connects TRBV6-5 to TRBJ1-2, with D perhaps matching TRBD1 (6 bases). The CDR3 runs to 17 residues. V shed 0 bases and J shed 3 bases, with 17 bases lying between them. Germline loops: CDR1 MNHEY, CDR2 SVGAGI. The CDR3 DNA sequence: TGTGCCAGCAGTTACTCGGCCGGGGCAGGGGTCGACTATGGCTACACCTTC. Translating it yields CASSYSAGAGVDYGYTF.